The 23 T cell receptor beta chains listed next were all sequenced from one sample in a study of blood T cell repertoires in COVID-19. TCRdb keeps only in-frame clones here, not all; method: immunoSEQ multiplex PCR. The sample consists of over 400,000 clones, approximately 85% of them appearing once. The sequenced material came from peripheral blood. The receptors were sampled from a human donor in a cohort sampled during active COVID-19.

The rearrangement links TRBV3-1 (or the pseudogene TRBV3-2) to TRBJ2-7; TRBD2 might be the D (6 bases). This CDR3 region has 14 residues. V lost 4 bases and J lost 4, with 14 bases in between. CDR1 is LGHDT, CDR2 YNNKEL, per germline (reference sequence). The CDR3 DNA reads as TGTGCCAGCAGCCTGGTAGGTAGCGGATACGAGCAGTACTTC. Its translation: CASSLVGSGYEQYF.

This chain joins TRBV11-2 and TRBJ2-4, with D possibly TRBD1 on 5 matching bases. Germline V lookup: CDR1 SGHAT, CDR2 FQNNGV. Trimming took 1 base from V and 6 from J, leaving 19 bases between them. The CDR3 is 17 amino acids. CDR3 DNA: TGTGCCAGCAGCTTAGTTCATTACGAAAAAAGGGGAAACATTCAGTACTTC. Translating it yields CASSLVHYEKRGNIQYF.

The rearrangement uses TRBV19 and TRBJ1-1, with 9 positions matching TRBD1. The CDR3 extends over 15 amino acids. Per the germline V gene, CDR1 is LNHDA and CDR2 is SQIVND (reference sequence). V lost 6 bases, J lost 3 bases, and 8 bases stayed unmatched. Written as DNA, the CDR3 is TGTGCCAGTAGCACCCAACAGGGGGCCGACACTGAAGCTTTCTTT. This gives the protein CASSTQQGADTEAFF.

The V and J genes are TRBV19 and TRBJ1-5; no firm D call. Germline V gene lookup returns CDR1 LNHDA and CDR2 SQIVND (reference sequence). The V end was cut by 4 bases, the J end by 4 bases, with 14 bases between. This CDR3 region has 15 residues. CDR3 in DNA: TGTGCCAGTAGTACCGGACTCTGGGGAAATCAGCCCCAGCATTTT. It yields the protein CASSTGLWGNQPQHF.

The gene calls are TRBV28 and TRBJ1-2; D call uncertain. The V end lost 2 bases, the J end lost 8 bases, and 9 bases lay between the germline ends. This CDR3 region has 12 residues. From germline, CDR1 is MDHEN and CDR2 SYDVKM. Here the CDR3 reads CASSLRQAGYTF. The CDR3 DNA reads TGTGCCAGCAGTTTAAGGCAGGCCGGCTACACCTTC.

This clone has just one count. V gene TRBV27 combines with J gene TRBJ1-5; D not resolved. Germline V gives CDR1 MNHEY, CDR2 SMNVEV (reference sequence). V lost 3 bases, J lost 1 base, and 10 bases lay in between. This CDR3 is 15 amino acids long. The CDR3: CASSFGRLSNQPQHF. The CDR3 DNA is TGTGCCAGCAGTTTTGGCAGACTGAGCAATCAGCCCCAGCATTTT.

This clone was counted many times. This chain uses TRBV20-1 with TRBJ1-2, with D maybe TRBD1 (5 bases). V was clipped by 3 bases and J by 3 bases, with 11 bases between them. The CDR3 spans 13 residues. The V gene's germline CDR1 is DFQATT and CDR2 SNEGSKA (reference sequence). The CDR3 DNA reads TGCAGTGCTAGTTCGGACACTCACTATGGCTACACCTTC. This codes for CSASSDTHYGYTF.

The chain couples TRBV30 to TRBJ2-3, with a possible D match to TRBD2 (6 bases). Germline V gives CDR1 GTSNPN, CDR2 SVGIG (reference sequence). This CDR3 region has 13 residues. V was shortened by 2 bases and J by 4 bases, with 10 bases between the two germline ends. For the CDR3, the DNA is TGTGCCTGGAGTACGGGGGAACCAGATACGCAGTATTTT. Amino acid sequence: CAWSTGEPDTQYF.

The chain combines TRBV6-5 with TRBJ2-7; 12 nucleotides align to TRBD2. Germline V gives CDR1 MNHEY, CDR2 SVGAGI. V shed 2 bases, J shed 7 bases, and the junction held 6 bases outside the gene matches. The CDR3 consists of 15 residues. Here the CDR3 DNA reads TGTGCCAGCAGTTACGGACTAGCGGGACATAGGGAGCAGTACTTC. Protein sequence: CASSYGLAGHREQYF.

Notes on this clone: At the DNA level, this CDR3 is encoded by other sequences in the same sample as well. The rearrangement joins TRBV5-1 to TRBJ1-1; the match to TRBD1 covers 8 bases. The V segment lost 5 bases and the J segment 1 base; nucleotides outside the gene matches: 1. Germline CDR1 is SGHRS and CDR2 is YFSETQ. The length of the CDR3 is 13 residues. The CDR3 coding sequence is TGCGCCAGCAGGGGACAGGAGAACACTGAAGCTTTCTTT. Encoded protein: CASRGQENTEAFF.

The chain recombines TRBV19 with TRBJ2-3, with TRBD1 matching over 8 bases. CDR1 and CDR2 (germline): LNHDA, SQIVND (reference sequence). This CDR3 comprises 15 residues. V lost 4 bases and J lost 4; bases outside the gene matches: 7. In DNA, the CDR3 is TGTGCCAGTAGTACGGACAGGGTTAGCGCAGATACGCAGTATTTT. Protein sequence: CASSTDRVSADTQYF.

The chain employs TRBV28 and TRBJ2-3; 14 bases map to TRBD2. Germline V CDR1 and CDR2: MDHEN, SYDVKM. The CDR3 runs to 14 residues. Unmatched junction bases numbered 9, after V lost 10 bases and J lost 9 bases. CDR3 DNA sequence: TGTGCCACCCTGGGACTAGCGGGAGAGGGAACGCAGTATTTT. It yields the protein CATLGLAGEGTQYF.

The V and J genes are TRBV3-1 (or the pseudogene TRBV3-2) and TRBJ2-3; 12 bases map to TRBD2. The CDR3 spans 17 residues. Trimming removed 6 bases from V and 4 bases from J; junction bases left unmatched: 11. CDR1 is LGHDT, CDR2 YNNKEL, per germline (reference sequence). Here the CDR3 DNA reads TGTGCCAGCAGTACCATCCGACTAGCGGGAGCGTCAGATACGCAGTATTTT. This sequence encodes CASSTIRLAGASDTQYF.

This clone was recorded only once. The genes are TRBV24-1 and TRBJ2-3; 7 bases align to TRBD1. V shed 9 bases, J shed 4 bases, and the junction held 12 bases outside the gene matches. Germline CDR1 is KGHDR and CDR2 is SFDVKD. The CDR3 is 15 amino acids. CDR3 protein: CATQRTGRVADTQYF. As DNA, the CDR3 is TGTGCCACCCAGCGGACAGGCCGAGTGGCAGATACGCAGTATTTT.

The chain has TRBV28 and TRBJ2-7, with D possibly being TRBD2 (7 bases). V lost 5 bases and J 2 bases, leaving 16 bases between the germline ends. Germline assignment: CDR1 MDHEN and CDR2 SYDVKM. The CDR3 length is 15 residues. The CDR3 is CASSGGGRYTYEQYF. CDR3 DNA sequence: TGTGCCAGCAGTGGCGGGGGCCGGTATACCTACGAGCAGTACTTC.

The chain links TRBV6-2 or TRBV6-3 to TRBJ2-7, with D tentatively TRBD1 (6 bases). Germline V gene sequence: CDR1 MNHEY, CDR2 SVGEGT. The CDR3 has 11 amino acids. V gave up 5 bases and J gave up 10 bases, with 12 bases separating them. CDR3 region: CASSGGLEQYF. As DNA, the CDR3 is TGTGCCAGCAGTGGGGGCCTCGAACAGTACTTC.

The chain carries TRBV14 and TRBJ2-7; tentatively, D is TRBD1 (5 bases). The CDR3 runs 15 residues. Germline CDR1 SGHDN, CDR2 FVKESK. Trimming stripped 4 bases from V and 6 bases from J, with 19 bases between. CDR3 sequence reads: CASSPRRGGWAEQYF. CDR3 DNA sequence: TGTGCCAGCAGCCCCCGAAGGGGCGGCTGGGCCGAGCAGTACTTC.

The rearrangement joins TRBV19 to TRBJ2-7, with D possibly TRBD2 on 5 matching bases. This CDR3 contains 15 residues. CDR1 and CDR2 from the germline V gene are LNHDA and SQIVND (reference sequence). Deletions cut 4 bases from V and 1 base from J, with 14 bases between. CDR3 in amino acids: CASSTRGRLSYEQYF. The DNA of the CDR3 is TGTGCCAGTAGTACAAGAGGCAGACTATCCTACGAGCAGTACTTC.

The V and J genes are TRBV5-5 and TRBJ1-1; 7 bases align to TRBD1. Germline V gene data show CDR1 as SGHKS and CDR2 as YYEKEE (reference sequence). Trimming removed 8 bases from V and 4 bases from J; junction bases left unmatched: 8. The CDR3 is 13 residues long. The CDR3 nucleotides are TGTGCCAGTCAACAGGGGACGGGCACTGAAGCTTTCTTT. As protein: CASQQGTGTEAFF.

This chain joins TRBV27 and TRBJ2-5; 7 positions agree with TRBD2. J was trimmed by 3 bases and V by 0 bases; bases with no gene match: 1. The CDR3 is 14 amino acids. Looked up from germline, CDR1 is MNHEY and CDR2 is SMNVEV (reference sequence). The CDR3 sequence is CASSLSGGEETQYF. Here the CDR3 DNA reads TGTGCCAGCAGTTTATCGGGGGGGGAAGAGACCCAGTACTTC.

Here the CDR3 reads CASSFGPVEGQPQHF. Here the CDR3 DNA reads TGTGCCAGCAGTTTCGGACCCGTAGAGGGTCAGCCCCAGCATTTT. The rearrangement joins TRBV6-5 to TRBJ1-5; D gene ambiguous. Trimming left V 4 bases short and J 6 bases short, with 16 bases between. From germline, CDR1 is MNHEY and CDR2 SVGAGI. The CDR3 runs 15 residues.

The chain couples TRBV11-2 to TRBJ1-2; D is perhaps TRBD1 (6 bases). V lost 5 bases, J lost 1 base, and 8 bases lay in between. The CDR3 sequence is 13 residues long. Germline assignment: CDR1 SGHAT and CDR2 FQNNGV. CDR3 in amino acids: CASSQDSNYGYTF. The CDR3 coding sequence is TGTGCCAGCAGCCAGGACAGTAACTATGGCTACACCTTC.

The CDR3 here is CASSQDVRSLAGKFEQFF. The CDR3 DNA sequence: TGTGCCAGCAGCCAAGACGTCCGTAGTCTAGCGGGGAAGTTTGAGCAGTTCTTC. V gene TRBV4-2 combines with J gene TRBJ2-1; the match to TRBD2 covers 9 bases. V shed 0 bases and J 9 bases; nucleotides not matched to a gene: 15. The CDR3 consists of 18 residues. From germline, CDR1 is LGHNA and CDR2 YNFKEQ.